What follows are 22 T cell receptor beta chains derived from one specimen sequenced in a study of blood T cells in healthy people across ages. Next came a second PCR, run for about 6 to 12 cycles, which used a sample-barcoded 5' primer along with a J-beta primer mix. MiXCR was run by TCRdb on the 5' RACE reads, yielding one entry per CDR3 protein. The data contain some 940,000 distinct CDR3 sequences, 25% to 35% of them singletons. These data are also associated with another study on T cells of mothers and their children.

The specimen sequenced was blood. These receptors were collected from a woman in her thirties or forties in good health.

There are a few counts of this clonotype. The rearrangement joins TRBV6-1 to TRBJ1-4; no firm D call. V dropped 7 bases and J dropped 8 bases, with 26 bases sitting between them. Germline V gives CDR1 MNHNS, CDR2 SASEGT. The CDR3 extends over 17 amino acids. CDR3 bases: TGTGCCAGCACCCCACGGTATGAGGGCCTGAGAGGAGAAAAACTGTTTTTT. Its protein is CASTPRYEGLRGEKLFF.

This clonotype was observed many times. This chain joins TRBV6-5 and TRBJ2-4, with D hard to call. Germline assignment: CDR1 MNHEY and CDR2 SVGAGI. V dropped 5 bases and J dropped 1 base, with 6 bases sitting between them. The CDR3 sequence is 13 residues long. This chain's CDR3 is CASSHGAKNIQYF. The CDR3 DNA reads as TGTGCCAGCAGTCATGGGGCCAAAAACATTCAGTACTTC.

The chain recombines TRBV7-2 with TRBJ2-1; D might be TRBD1 (6 bases). Germline CDR1 and CDR2: SGHTA and FQGNSA. The CDR3 runs to 16 residues. V was pared by 1 base and J by 8 bases, with 18 bases between. The CDR3 DNA sequence: TGTGCCAGCAGCTTAGGGTGGGGGCCTTATAGGGATGAGCAGTTCTTC. Amino acid sequence: CASSLGWGPYRDEQFF.

This clonotype was seen more than once but under ten times. The chain combines TRBV5-1 with TRBJ2-5, with a weak D call TRBD1 (6 bases). CDR3 length: 15 residues. Germline loops: CDR1 SGHRS, CDR2 YFSETQ. Between the trimmed V and J ends, which lost 0 bases and 3 bases, there was a span of 12 bases. CDR3 in DNA: TGCGCCAGCAGCTTGGGACCACAGGGAAAAGAGACCCAGTACTTC. As protein: CASSLGPQGKETQYF.

This chain joins TRBV20-1 and TRBJ2-2, with 14 bases that match TRBD2. Germline V CDR1 and CDR2: DFQATT, SNEGSKA (reference sequence). J gave up 0 bases and V 2 bases, and 2 bases lay outside the gene matches. The CDR3 runs 17 residues. The CDR3 sequence: CSARPTSGGANTGELFF. CDR3 sequence (DNA): TGCAGTGCTAGACCGACTAGCGGGGGGGCGAACACCGGGGAGCTGTTTTTT.

The chain employs TRBV29-1 and TRBJ2-3; possibly TRBD2 for D (6 bases). Germline loops: CDR1 SQVTM, CDR2 ANQGSEA. CDR3 length: 12 residues. V gave up 7 bases and J gave up 1 base, with 9 bases separating them. CDR3 bases: TGCAGCGGGGGGGACGGCACAGATACGCAGTATTTT. Amino acids: CSGGDGTDTQYF.

This clonotype occurred a few times. The chain links TRBV4-1 to TRBJ2-3; D remains unclear. Per the germline V gene, CDR1 is MGHRA and CDR2 is YSYEKL. The CDR3 has 15 amino acids. Trimming removed 0 bases from V and 0 bases from J, with 7 bases in between. The CDR3 here is CASSQDPLSTDTQYF. CDR3 bases: TGCGCCAGCAGCCAAGATCCACTTAGCACAGATACGCAGTATTTT.

V and J are TRBV11-2 and TRBJ2-5; perhaps TRBD1 as D (6 bases). The closer fit of TRBJ2-7 to the DNA end suggests the J call may be wrong. This CDR3 has 15 residues. Germline CDR1 SGHAT, CDR2 FQNNGV. CDR3 residues: CASSFQGPLGYEQYF. In DNA, the CDR3 is TGTGCCAGCAGTTTTCAGGGGCCCTTAGGGTACGAGCAGTACTTC.

The sample holds a few counts of this clonotype. V gene TRBV12-5 combines with J gene TRBJ1-1; the D is unclear. CDR3 length: 15 residues. Trimming stripped 0 bases from V and 1 base from J, with 9 bases between. Germline CDR1 LGHNT, CDR2 FRNRAP. The CDR3 loop reads CASGLVLGKNTEAFF. CDR3 DNA sequence: TGTGCTAGTGGTTTGGTATTGGGGAAGAACACTGAAGCTTTCTTT.

Worth noting for this clonotype: A read error may produce the germline difference seen at one junction end. The rearrangement links TRBV28 to TRBJ2-5; possible D gene TRBD2, 6 bases. The CDR3 has 18 amino acids. The germline CDR1 and CDR2 sequences are MDHEN and SYDVKM. As DNA, the CDR3 is TGTACCAGCAGTCCTCCCCAATCAGGGTTTGGAGGGGAAGAGACCCAGTACTTC. Its translation is CTSSPPQSGFGGEETQYF.

The count of this clonotype is one. This sequence joins TRBV12-3 or TRBV12-4 and TRBJ1-1; no reliable D call. The CDR3 runs to 12 residues. The V end lost 3 bases, the J end lost 7 bases, and 9 bases lay between the germline ends. The CDR3 DNA sequence: TGTGCCAGCAGTTTCACTGAGCTTGAAGCTTTCTTT. Protein: CASSFTELEAFF.

This clonotype showed up just once. The rearrangement joins TRBV29-1 to TRBJ1-1; the D gene is possibly TRBD1 (6 bases). The germline CDR1 and CDR2 sequences are SQVTM and ANQGSEA. The CDR3 extends over 14 amino acids. V gave up 8 bases and J gave up 4 bases, with 20 bases separating them. CDR3 sequence (DNA): TGCAGCTGGGTAGGGGGTTGGTCGGGCACTGAAGCTTTCTTT. It specifies CSWVGGWSGTEAFF.

This clonotype has more than one count but fewer than ten. The chain has TRBV18 and TRBJ2-5, with 9 positions matching TRBD2. This CDR3 is built from 16 residues. The germline gives CDR1 KGHSH, CDR2 LQKENI. Trimming cost V 1 base and J 1 base; bases outside gene matches: 4. CDR3 sequence reads: CASSPLGAGGQETQYF. For the CDR3, the DNA is TGTGCCAGCTCACCACTAGGAGCGGGGGGCCAAGAGACCCAGTACTTC. Full variable domain (missing parts from reference TRBV18 and TRBJ2-5): NAGVMQNPRHLVRRRGQEARLRCSPMKGHSHVYWYRQLPEEGLKFMVYLQKENIIDESGMPKERFSAEFPKEGPSILRIQQVVRGDSAAYFCASSPLGAGGQETQYFGPGTRLLVL.

The DNA of the CDR3 is TGCGCCAGCAGCCAGGACCAGTCCCCGACTGAAGCTTTCTTT. The encoded protein is CASSQDQSPTEAFF. The V call is TRBV4-3, the J call TRBJ1-1; no clear D. The V end lost 3 bases, the J end lost 5 bases, and 13 bases lay between the germline ends. This CDR3 has 14 amino acids. Germline CDR1 is LGHNA and CDR2 is YSLEER.

This clonotype was found a few times. CDR3 nucleotides: TGCAGTGCTAACCCCGAGCAGGGGGCTGTGGGCTACACCTTC. It is translated as CSANPEQGAVGYTF. The rearrangement joins TRBV20-1 to TRBJ1-2; 8 bases are a match to TRBD1. V lost 4 bases and J lost 8; bases outside the gene matches: 12. The CDR3 is 14 residues long. Germline V CDR1 and CDR2: DFQATT, SNEGSKA (reference sequence).

This clonotype was detected a few times. J is TRBJ1-2 and V is TRBV20-1; D perhaps matches TRBD1 (5 bases). Germline V gene lookup returns CDR1 DFQATT and CDR2 SNEGSKA (reference sequence). The germline V and J ends were trimmed by 3 bases and 6 bases, with 14 bases remaining between them. The CDR3 extends over 13 amino acids. The CDR3 DNA is TGCAGTGCTAGCGCAGGGACCTTTAATGGCTACACCTTC. It yields the protein CSASAGTFNGYTF.

The J gene is TRBJ1-1, the V gene TRBV3-1; 7 bases are a match to TRBD1. This CDR3 is 17 amino acids long. Germline-derived CDR1 and CDR2 are LGHDT and YNNKEL (reference sequence). J was trimmed by 3 bases and V by 7 bases; bases with no gene match: 17. The CDR3 DNA is TGTGCCAGCAACCACGGTGGAGGGACAGTAAAACACACTGAAGCTTTCTTT. This gives the protein CASNHGGGTVKHTEAFF.

The chain has TRBV5-1 and TRBJ1-2; D perhaps matches TRBD1 (6 bases). V was pared by 3 bases and J by 10 bases, with 13 bases between. This CDR3 has 12 amino acids. CDR1 and CDR2 from the germline V gene are SGHRS and YFSETQ. The CDR3 sequence is CASSSDRPYYTF. Here the CDR3 DNA reads TGCGCCAGCAGCTCGGACAGACCCTACTACACCTTC.

The J gene is TRBJ1-4, the V gene TRBV12-3 or TRBV12-4; D not resolved. The CDR3 has 15 amino acids. The germline V and J ends were trimmed by 3 bases and 2 bases, with 10 bases remaining between them. This CDR3 is CASSFGSRTNEKLFF. Written as DNA, the CDR3 is TGTGCCAGCAGTTTTGGAAGTCGGACTAATGAAAAACTGTTTTTT.

The chain employs TRBV20-1 and TRBJ1-2; TRBD1 matches at 8 bases. The length of the CDR3 is 13 residues. Trimming took 7 bases from V and 8 from J; bases not matched to a gene: 12. CDR1 is DFQATT and CDR2 is SNEGSKA in the germline V gene (reference sequence). CDR3 region: CSGPTGAEGGYTF. The CDR3 region has the DNA TGCAGTGGACCGACAGGGGCTGAGGGGGGCTACACCTTC.

This chain joins TRBV20-1 and TRBJ2-7; D possibly corresponds to TRBD1 (6 bases). Germline lookup yields CDR1 DFQATT and CDR2 SNEGSKA (reference sequence). CDR3 length equals 14 residues. V gave up 6 bases and J gave up 7 bases, with 22 bases separating them. The CDR3 sequence: CSARARGFDNEQYF. The CDR3 DNA follows: TGCAGTGCCCGGGCGAGGGGGTTCGACAATGAGCAGTACTTC.

This clonotype appeared a few times. The J gene is TRBJ2-7, the V gene TRBV7-3; D uncertain. The V end was cut by 1 base, the J end by 6 bases, with 13 bases between. The CDR3 has 14 amino acids. Germline assignment: CDR1 SGHTA and CDR2 FQGTGA. CDR3 loop: CASSLMGGVGEQYF. In DNA form, the CDR3 reads TGTGCCAGCAGCTTAATGGGTGGGGTTGGCGAGCAGTACTTC.